This T cell receptor (beta chain) was recorded in a study of cytomegalovirus exposure and HLA in healthy donors. General study findings and limits: V- and J-gene trimming in TCR beta was tied to a missense DCLRE1C variant by an analysis performed later. Most sequenced TCRs were rare (though some public TCRs occurred in many donors).

PCR amplification relied on 60 Vbeta primers (plus 13 Jbeta primers). The assay was immunoSEQ multiplex PCR, and TCRdb's table has in-frame clones only and misses some. Counted here are under 150,000 clones, around 79% occurring once; the ten biggest clones make up approximately 1.5%. The donors gave bone marrow, and they were healthy. Comments on this clone: The antigen remains undetermined.

The sample consisted of PBMCs. The sequence was collected from a woman aged 25 to 39 in good health and CMV-seronegative.

The CDR3 nucleotides are TGTGCCAGCAGCTTATCGACAGTAAACACTGAAGCTTTCTTT. Translated: CASSLSTVNTEAFF. The chain combines TRBV7-2 with TRBJ1-1, with a tentative D call TRBD1 (5 bases). Germline V gene data show CDR1 as SGHTA and CDR2 as FQGNSA. This CDR3 spans 14 amino acids. V was trimmed by 2 bases and J by 2 bases, leaving 9 bases between them. Based on the CDR3 plus reference TRBV7-2 and TRBJ1-1, the full variable domain is GAGVSQSPSNKVTEKGKDVELRCDPISGHTALYWYRQSLGQGLEFLIYFQGNSAPDKSGLPSDRFSAERTGGSVSTLTIQRTQQEDSAVYLCASSLSTVNTEAFFGQGTRLTVV.